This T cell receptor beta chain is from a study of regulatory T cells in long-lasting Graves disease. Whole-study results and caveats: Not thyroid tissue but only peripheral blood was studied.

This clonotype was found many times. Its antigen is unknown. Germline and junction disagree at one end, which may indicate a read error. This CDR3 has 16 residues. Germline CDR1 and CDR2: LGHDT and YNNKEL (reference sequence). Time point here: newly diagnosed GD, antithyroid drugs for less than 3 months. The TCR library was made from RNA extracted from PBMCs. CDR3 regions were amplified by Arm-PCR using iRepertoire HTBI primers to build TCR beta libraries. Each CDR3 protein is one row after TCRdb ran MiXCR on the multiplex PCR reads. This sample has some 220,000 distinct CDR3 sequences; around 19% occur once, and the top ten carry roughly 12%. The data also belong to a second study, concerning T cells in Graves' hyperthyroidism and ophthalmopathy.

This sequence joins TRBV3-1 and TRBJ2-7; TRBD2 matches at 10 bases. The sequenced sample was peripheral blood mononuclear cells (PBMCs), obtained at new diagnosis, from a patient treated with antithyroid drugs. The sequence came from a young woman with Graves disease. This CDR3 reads CASSQGTGTSAYGVDF. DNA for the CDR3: TGTGCCAGCAGCCAGGGGACCGGGACTAGCGCCTATGGGGTGGACTTC.